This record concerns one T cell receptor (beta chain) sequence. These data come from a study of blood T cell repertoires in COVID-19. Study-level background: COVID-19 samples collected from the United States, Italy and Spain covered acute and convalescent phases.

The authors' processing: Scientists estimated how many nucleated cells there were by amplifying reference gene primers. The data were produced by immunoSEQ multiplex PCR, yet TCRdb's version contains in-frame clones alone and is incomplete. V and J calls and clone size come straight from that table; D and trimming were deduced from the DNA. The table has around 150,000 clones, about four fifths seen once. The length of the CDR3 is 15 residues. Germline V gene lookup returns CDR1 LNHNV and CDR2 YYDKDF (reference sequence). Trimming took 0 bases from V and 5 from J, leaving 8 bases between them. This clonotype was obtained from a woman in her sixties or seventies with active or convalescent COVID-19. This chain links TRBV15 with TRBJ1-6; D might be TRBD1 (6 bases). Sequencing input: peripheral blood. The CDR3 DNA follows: TGTGCCACCAGCAGAGACAGGGGACATAATTCACCCCTCCACTTT. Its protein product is CATSRDRGHNSPLHF.